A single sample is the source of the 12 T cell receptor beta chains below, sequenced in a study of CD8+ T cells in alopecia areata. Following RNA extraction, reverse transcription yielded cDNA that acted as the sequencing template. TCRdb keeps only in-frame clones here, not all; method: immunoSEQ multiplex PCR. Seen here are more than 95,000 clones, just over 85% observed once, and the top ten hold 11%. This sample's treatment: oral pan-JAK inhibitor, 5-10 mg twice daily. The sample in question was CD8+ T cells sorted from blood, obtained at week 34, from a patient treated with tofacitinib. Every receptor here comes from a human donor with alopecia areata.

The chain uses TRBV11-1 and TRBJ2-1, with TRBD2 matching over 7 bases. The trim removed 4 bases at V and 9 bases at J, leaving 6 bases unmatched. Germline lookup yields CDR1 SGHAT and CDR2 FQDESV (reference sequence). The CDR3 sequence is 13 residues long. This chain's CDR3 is CASSSSGWVEQFF. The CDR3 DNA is TGTGCCAGCAGCTCTAGCGGATGGGTTGAGCAGTTCTTC.

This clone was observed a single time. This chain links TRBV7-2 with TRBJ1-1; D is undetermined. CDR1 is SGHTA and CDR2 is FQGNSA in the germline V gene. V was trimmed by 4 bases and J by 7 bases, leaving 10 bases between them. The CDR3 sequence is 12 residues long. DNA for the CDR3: TGTGCCAGCAGCTCCGGCAGCTATGAAGCTTTCTTT. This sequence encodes CASSSGSYEAFF.

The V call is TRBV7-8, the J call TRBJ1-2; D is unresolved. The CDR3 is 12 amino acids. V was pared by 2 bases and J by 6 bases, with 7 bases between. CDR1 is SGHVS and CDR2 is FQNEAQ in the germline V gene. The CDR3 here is CASSLKGDGYTF. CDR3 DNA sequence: TGTGCCAGCAGCTTAAAGGGAGATGGCTACACCTTC.

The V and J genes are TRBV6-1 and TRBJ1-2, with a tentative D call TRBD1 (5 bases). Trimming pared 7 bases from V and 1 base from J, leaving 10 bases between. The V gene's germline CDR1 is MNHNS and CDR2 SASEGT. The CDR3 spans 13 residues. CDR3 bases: TGTGCCAGCATAGGGGAGGATAACTATGGCTACACCTTC. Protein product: CASIGEDNYGYTF.

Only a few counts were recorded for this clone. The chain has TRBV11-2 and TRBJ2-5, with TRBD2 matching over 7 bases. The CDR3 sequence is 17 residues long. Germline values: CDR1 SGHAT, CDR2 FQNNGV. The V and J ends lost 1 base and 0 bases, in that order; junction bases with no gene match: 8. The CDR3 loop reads CASSLGPWDYNQETQYF. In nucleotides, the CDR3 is TGTGCCAGCAGCTTAGGTCCCTGGGACTACAACCAAGAGACCCAGTACTTC.

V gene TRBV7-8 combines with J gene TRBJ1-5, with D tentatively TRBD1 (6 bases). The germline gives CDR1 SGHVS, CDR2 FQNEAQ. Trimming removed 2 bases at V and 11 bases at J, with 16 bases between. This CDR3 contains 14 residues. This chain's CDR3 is CASSLSTGPKAQHF. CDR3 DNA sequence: TGTGCCAGCAGCTTATCGACAGGCCCTAAGGCCCAGCATTTT. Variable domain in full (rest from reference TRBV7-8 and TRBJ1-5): GAGVSQSPRYKVAKRGQDVALRCDPISGHVSLFWYQQALGQGPEFLTYFQNEAQLDKSGLPSDRFFAERPEGSVSTLKIQRTQQEDSAVYLCASSLSTGPKAQHFGDGTRLSIL.

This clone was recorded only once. CDR3 nucleotide sequence: TGTGCCAGCAGCGAGGAGACCCAGTACTTC. As protein: CASSEETQYF. This rearrangement joins TRBV6-6 to TRBJ2-5, with no clear D. Trimming left V 6 bases short and J 5 bases short, with 4 bases between. The CDR3 contains 10 residues. Germline V CDR1 and CDR2: MNHNY, SVGAGI (reference sequence).

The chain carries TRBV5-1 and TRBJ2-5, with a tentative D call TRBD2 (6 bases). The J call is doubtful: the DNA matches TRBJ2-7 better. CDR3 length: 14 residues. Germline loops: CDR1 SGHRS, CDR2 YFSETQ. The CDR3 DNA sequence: TGCGCCAGCAGCTTGGTAGGGGAGGACTACGAGCAGTACTTC. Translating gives CASSLVGEDYEQYF.

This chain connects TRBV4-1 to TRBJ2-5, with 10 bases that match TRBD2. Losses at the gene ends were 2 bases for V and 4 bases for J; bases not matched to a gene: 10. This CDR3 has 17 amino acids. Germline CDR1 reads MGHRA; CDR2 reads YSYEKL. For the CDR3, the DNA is TGCGCCAGCAGCCAACTCGTAGCGGGAGGTTCGGGAGAGACCCAGTACTTC. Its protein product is CASSQLVAGGSGETQYF.

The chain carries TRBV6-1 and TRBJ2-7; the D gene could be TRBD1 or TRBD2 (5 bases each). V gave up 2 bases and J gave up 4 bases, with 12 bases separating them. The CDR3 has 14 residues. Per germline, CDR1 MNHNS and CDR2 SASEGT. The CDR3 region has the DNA TGTGCCAGCAGTGAACTTGGATGGGGGTACGAGCAGTACTTC. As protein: CASSELGWGYEQYF.

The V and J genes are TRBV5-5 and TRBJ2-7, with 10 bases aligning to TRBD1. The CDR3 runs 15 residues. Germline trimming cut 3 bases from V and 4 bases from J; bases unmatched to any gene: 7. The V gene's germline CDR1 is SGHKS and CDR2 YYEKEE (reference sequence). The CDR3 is CASSSPGTGVYEQYF. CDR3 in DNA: TGTGCCAGCAGCTCACCCGGGACAGGGGTGTACGAGCAGTACTTC.

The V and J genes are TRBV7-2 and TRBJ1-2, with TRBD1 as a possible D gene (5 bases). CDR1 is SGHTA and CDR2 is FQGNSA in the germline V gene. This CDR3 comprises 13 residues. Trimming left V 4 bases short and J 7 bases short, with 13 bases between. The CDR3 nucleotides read TGTGCCAGCAGCTCCGCATCCGGGGGTGGCTACACCTTC. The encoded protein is CASSSASGGGYTF.